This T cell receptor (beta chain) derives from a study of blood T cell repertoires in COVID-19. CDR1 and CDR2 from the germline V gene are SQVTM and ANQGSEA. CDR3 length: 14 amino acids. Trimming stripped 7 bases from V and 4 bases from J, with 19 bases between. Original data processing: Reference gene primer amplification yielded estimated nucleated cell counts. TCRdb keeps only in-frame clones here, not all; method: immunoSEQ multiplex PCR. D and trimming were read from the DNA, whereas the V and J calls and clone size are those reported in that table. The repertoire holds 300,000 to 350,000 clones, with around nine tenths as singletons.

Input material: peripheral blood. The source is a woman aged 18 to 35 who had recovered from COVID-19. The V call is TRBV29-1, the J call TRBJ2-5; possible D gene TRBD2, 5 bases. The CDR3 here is CSAGELRVRETQYF. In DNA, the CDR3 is TGCAGCGCCGGGGAGTTGAGGGTCCGAGAGACCCAGTACTTC.